Below, 17 T cell receptor delta chains from the same sample are listed, as sequenced in a study of gammadelta T cells in human blood. TCRdb used CATT to re-call clones from the RT-PCR reads. This table has 500 or so delta-chain clones, nearly 50% appearing once. The sequenced material came from non-Vgamma9Vdelta2 gamma-delta T cells from infant blood. The receptor set was obtained from a human donor.

With respect to this clone: Other DNA sequences in this sample translate to the same CDR3. No V gene call is available, although the J gene is TRDJ1; the table assigns TRDD3, which was not confirmed against the DNA. The CDR3 length is 30 residues. The CDR3 region has the DNA TGTAGCGGTGCGGCTGCTTCACCCCGCCCGTGGCCGTCCTTCCTACTAGGACCCAAGGCTGGGGGACCTAACCCCGATAAACTCATCTTT. Translating it yields CSGAAASPRPWPSFLLGPKAGGPNPDKLIF.

With regard to this clone: This likely traces to a read error, being one base from a far larger clone. The V gene remains uncalled, whereas the J gene is TRDJ1; TRDD3, the table's D call, was not compared with the DNA. The length of the CDR3 is 30 residues. The CDR3 DNA reads TGTAGCGGTGCGGCTTCTTCACCCCGCCCGTGGCCGTCCTTCCTACTCGGACCCAAGGCTGGGGGACCTAACCCCGATAACCTCATCTTT. Protein sequence: CSGAASSPRPWPSFLLGPKAGGPNPDNLIF.

Comments on this clone: Since a much larger clone is just one base distant, this may be a read error. Other DNA sequences in the sample encode the same CDR3. The gene calls are TRDV1 and TRDJ1, with 9 bases identical to TRDD3. This CDR3 region has 26 residues. Germline values: CDR1 TSWWSYY, CDR2 QGS. Germline trimming cut 0 bases from V and 1 base from J; bases unmatched to any gene: 33. The CDR3 here is CALGELVHRPFLRLWGIWGITDKLIF. CDR3 DNA sequence: TGTGCTCTTGGGGAACTAGTACACCGTCCCTTCCTTCGGTTGTGGGGGATATGGGGTATCACCGATAAACTCATCTTT.

A note on this clone: This sequence is one base from a far larger clone and is likely a read error. This specimen includes other DNA sequences encoding the same CDR3. This chain uses TRDV3 with TRDJ1; D is ambiguous. V was trimmed by 5 bases and J by 0 bases, leaving 19 bases between them. Looked up from germline, CDR1 is TVYSNPD and CDR2 is GDNSRS (reference sequence). The length of the CDR3 is 15 residues. The CDR3 reads CAHLRSEAYTDKLIF. The CDR3 bases are TGTGCCCATCTACGAAGTGAGGCTTACACCGATAAACTCATCTTT.

In the case of this clone: A far larger clone is just one base off, so this is likely a read error. The rearrangement joins TRDV1 to TRDJ1; 7 bases fit TRDD2. This CDR3 is 20 amino acids long. Germline CDR1 and CDR2: TSWWSYY and QGS. The CDR3 sequence is CALGELSSYVPGTHTDKPIF. The CDR3 bases are TGTGCTCTTGGGGAACTAAGTTCCTACGTACCGGGGACCCACACCGATAAACCCATCTTT.

This clone was detected only once. A single base separates this from a much larger clone, so it may be a read error. The genes are TRDV1 and TRDJ1, with 9 nucleotides matching TRDD3. This CDR3 region has 22 residues. Germline V gene lookup returns CDR1 TSWWSYY and CDR2 QGS. Trimming cost V 0 bases and J 0 bases; bases outside gene matches: 20. CDR3 in DNA: TGTGCTCTTGGGGAACTCGTTTGTGGGGGATATTCCCCTTCTGTGTACACCGATAAACTCATCTTT. It is translated as CALGELVCGGYSPSVYTDKLIF.

Points on this clone: One base separates it from a far larger clone, so it is likely a read error. This chain connects TRDV1 to TRDJ1; 8 nucleotides line up with TRDD3. V shed 1 base, J shed 0 bases, and the junction held 19 bases outside the gene matches. The CDR3 length is 21 residues. Looked up from germline, CDR1 is TSWWSYY and CDR2 is QGS. In DNA, the CDR3 is TGTGCTCTTGGGGAACCAATTCATACGAGGGGATACACCTGGTACACCGATAAACTCATCTTT. Translated: CALGEPIHTRGYTWYTDKLIF.

This sequence joins TRDV1 and TRDJ1, with 9 bases matching TRDD2. Germline CDR1 and CDR2: TSWWSYY and QGS. V lost 4 bases to trimming and J lost 4 bases; unmatched junction nucleotides: 13. The CDR3 runs 17 residues. The CDR3 is CALGVPSYLWDYDKLIF. The DNA of the CDR3 is TGTGCTCTTGGGGTGCCTTCCTACCTGTGGGACTACGATAAACTCATCTTT.

About this clone itself: A much larger clone is a single base away; this may be a read error. V and J are TRDV1 and TRDJ3; tentatively, D is TRDD3 (6 bases). V lost 2 bases and J lost 0, with 29 bases in between. CDR3 length equals 24 residues. Germline V lookup: CDR1 TSWWSYY, CDR2 QGS. The CDR3 protein is CALGEYRFFDWWIPSSWDTRQMFF. The CDR3 DNA is TGTGCTCTTGGGGAATACCGGTTTTTTGACTGGTGGATACCCAGCTCCTGGGACACCCGACAGATGTTTTTC.

Remarks on this clone: A read error likely explains this, since a far larger clone differs by one base. This same CDR3 is encoded by further DNA sequences in the sample. This chain links TRDV1 with TRDJ1, with 9 bases lining up with TRDD3. From germline, CDR1 is TSWWSYY and CDR2 QGS. The CDR3 runs to 17 residues. V was clipped by 4 bases and J by 4 bases; unmatched bases: 13. CDR3 sequence reads: CALGALRRGYAVDKLIF. DNA of the CDR3: TGTGCTCTTGGGGCCCTCCGCCGGGGATACGCAGTCGATAAACTCATCTTT.

Comment on this clone: A read error is the likely source, as a far larger clone sits one nucleotide away. The V call is TRDV1, the J call TRDJ1, with 13 bases matching TRDD3. The germline CDR1 and CDR2 sequences are TSWWSYY and QGS. The trim removed 5 bases at V and 2 bases at J, leaving 23 bases unmatched. The length of the CDR3 is 22 residues. The CDR3 protein is CALGNSLNATGGYAYYTDKLIF. The CDR3 region has the DNA TGTGCTCTTGGGAACTCTTTGAACGCTACTGGGGGATACGCGTATTATACCGATAAACTCATCTTT.

This clone was seen a handful of times. A far larger clone lies a single base away; this is likely a read error. This chain connects TRAV29/DV5 to TRDJ1, with 7 positions matching TRDD3. CDR1 NSMFDY and CDR2 ISSIKDK come from the germline V gene. After removal of 5 bases from V and 0 bases from J, the junction contained 28 bases not matched to a gene. This CDR3 region has 21 residues. The CDR3: CAAGEPAQGGGTPKYTDKLIF. CDR3 nucleotide sequence: TGTGCAGCGGGAGAGCCTGCCCAGGGTGGGGGAACCCCGAAGTACACCGATAAACTCATCTTT.

Concerning this clone: A clone one base away is much larger, so this may be a read error. Other DNA sequences in this sample translate to the same CDR3. J is TRDJ2 and V is TRDV1; TRDD3 matches 12 bases. There are 27 residues in the CDR3. Germline CDR1 is TSWWSYY and CDR2 is QGS. This CDR3 reads CALGEFLRPRFGDTGGNWGIPAAQLFF. CDR3 sequence (DNA): TGTGCTCTGGGGGAGTTCCTACGCCCACGGTTTGGGGATACGGGAGGGAACTGGGGGATACCGGCAGCACAACTCTTCTTT.

By proportion, this clone is hyperexpanded (1% or more). At the DNA level, this CDR3 is encoded by other sequences in the same sample as well. The chain recombines TRDV1 with TRDJ1; 9 bases agree with TRDD3. Germline V gene data show CDR1 as TSWWSYY and CDR2 as QGS. V shed 4 bases, J shed 4 bases, and the junction held 13 bases outside the gene matches. The CDR3 consists of 17 residues. CDR3 coding DNA: TGTGCTCTTGGGGCCCTCCGACGGGGATACGCAGTCGATAAACTCATCTTT. Protein sequence: CALGALRRGYAVDKLIF.

By share, this clone ranks as large (0.1 to 1%). This sample also contains other DNA sequences that code for the same CDR3. This chain links TRDV1 with TRDJ2; 7 nucleotides agree with TRDD3. The CDR3 consists of 18 residues. Germline V gene sequence: CDR1 TSWWSYY, CDR2 QGS. After removal of 4 bases from V and 0 bases from J, the junction contained 11 bases not matched to a gene. The CDR3 coding sequence is TGTGCTCTTGGGGTACACTGGGGCCGGGGAGCTTTGACAGCACAACTCTTCTTT. As protein: CALGVHWGRGALTAQLFF.

This clone was counted a few times. TCRdb's protein for this DNA is that of a much larger clone and differs from the translation at residue 10, likely a read error; the protein shown is the DNA translation. The chain uses TRDV1 and TRDJ1, with D possibly matching TRDD3 (6 bases). V was pared by 4 bases and J by 0 bases, with 24 bases between. The CDR3 covers 19 residues. Germline V gene lookup returns CDR1 TSWWSYY and CDR2 QGS. CDR3: CALGVQPFYRGTYTDKLIF. The CDR3 nucleotides read TGTGCTCTTGGGGTCCAGCCTTTTTACCGGGGGACGTACACCGATAAACTCATCTTT.

No V gene was called, though TRDJ1 was called as the J gene. The CDR3 has 11 residues. CDR3 DNA: TGCGCGAGGGCAGACAGGGGTAAACTCATCTTT. Protein product: CARADRGKLIF.